This entry lists 6 T cell receptor beta chains sequenced from one sample in a study of cytomegalovirus exposure and HLA in healthy donors (dated by TCRdb to about 2017). The protocol used for the library was the immunoSEQ multiplex PCR assay. The multiplex PCR relied on a mix of 60 forward primers for TCR Vbeta segments and 13 reverse primers for TCR Jbeta segments. TCRdb holds this immuneACCESS table with in-frame rearrangements only. Some clones are missing; in checked studies, unresolved V genes explain under half, and the rest has no known cause. Recorded for this sample are approximately 90,000 clones; 70% to 80% of them occurred a single time. 3% to 3.5% of the sample lies in the top ten. The sequenced material came from PBMCs. Receptor source: a middle-aged man in good health and CMV-seronegative.

This chain connects TRBV9 to TRBJ1-1, with 9 bases matching TRBD1. CDR1 is SGDLS, CDR2 YYNGEE, per germline. Trimming cost V 10 bases and J 2 bases; bases outside gene matches: 6. There are 13 residues in the CDR3. CDR3 coding DNA: TGTGCCGGAGGGACAGGGCCTAACACTGAAGCTTTCTTT. The encoded protein is CAGGTGPNTEAFF. Looking up the rest from reference TRBV9 and TRBJ1-1 gives the full variable domain: DSGVTQTPKHLITATGQRVTLRCSPRSGDLSVYWYQQSLDQGLQFLIQYYNGEERAKGNILERFSAQQFPDLHSELNLSSLELGDSALYFCAGGTGPNTEAFFGQGTRLTVV.

The gene calls are TRBV5-1 and TRBJ1-2; 10 bases line up with TRBD1. The CDR3 has 14 amino acids. Per germline, CDR1 SGHRS and CDR2 YFSETQ. The ends lost 4 bases at V and 6 bases at J; junction bases unmatched: 6. In DNA, the CDR3 is TGCGCCAGCAGCATCTTGACAGGGGGCGATGGCTACACCTTC. It yields the protein CASSILTGGDGYTF.

This clone appeared a few times. The chain is built from TRBV5-4 and TRBJ1-3; no clear D gene. The CDR3 extends over 16 amino acids. Germline CDR1 and CDR2: SGHNT and YYREEE (reference sequence). The V gene lost 0 bases and the J gene lost 1 base, with 11 bases spanning the gap. The CDR3 is CASSLGRLQSGNTIYF. CDR3 DNA: TGTGCCAGCAGCTTGGGGAGACTCCAATCTGGAAACACCATATATTTT.

The chain recombines TRBV7-9 with TRBJ2-7; 7 bases fit TRBD2. The germline V gene has CDR1 SEHNR and CDR2 FQNEAQ (reference sequence). The CDR3 runs to 13 residues. After removal of 1 base from V and 4 bases from J, the junction contained 1 base not matched to a gene. Here the CDR3 reads CASSLGTRYEQYF. The CDR3 nucleotides are TGTGCCAGCAGCTTAGGGACTAGATACGAGCAGTACTTC.

V and J are TRBV5-4 and TRBJ2-7, with TRBD1 identical over 7 bases. Germline CDR1 is SGHNT and CDR2 is YYREEE (reference sequence). The CDR3 consists of 16 residues. V shed 7 bases, J shed 6 bases, and the junction held 19 bases outside the gene matches. The CDR3 sequence is CASRIKPQGKGSEQYF. CDR3 bases: TGTGCCAGCCGGATTAAACCACAGGGGAAAGGTTCCGAGCAGTACTTC.

The chain joins TRBV5-1 to TRBJ1-5, with 7 bases aligning to TRBD1. CDR1 SGHRS and CDR2 YFSETQ come from the germline V gene. This CDR3 comprises 15 residues. The V gene end was trimmed by 3 bases and the J gene end by 2 bases; junction bases not matched to a gene: 5. CDR3 bases: TGCGCCAGCAGCTATACAGGGGACGGCAATCAGCCCCAGCATTTT. This codes for CASSYTGDGNQPQHF.